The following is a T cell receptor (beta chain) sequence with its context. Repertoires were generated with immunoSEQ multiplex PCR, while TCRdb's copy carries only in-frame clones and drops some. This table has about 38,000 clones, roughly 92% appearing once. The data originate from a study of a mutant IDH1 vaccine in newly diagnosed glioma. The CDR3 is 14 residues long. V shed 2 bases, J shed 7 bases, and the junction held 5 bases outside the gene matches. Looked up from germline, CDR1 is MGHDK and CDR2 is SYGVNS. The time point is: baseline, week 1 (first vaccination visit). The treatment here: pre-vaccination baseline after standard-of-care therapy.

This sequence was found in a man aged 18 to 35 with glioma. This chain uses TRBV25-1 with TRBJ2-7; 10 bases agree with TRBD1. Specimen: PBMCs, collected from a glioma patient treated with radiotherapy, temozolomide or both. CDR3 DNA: TGTGCCAGCAGTGAACCCGGACAGGGGGTAGAGCAGTACTTC. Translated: CASSEPGQGVEQYF.